These 9 T cell receptor beta chains share one sample of origin, sequenced in a study of CD8 T cells in ankylosing spondylitis. Overall study findings and caveats: Ankylosing spondylitis blood appeared to carry a characteristic TCR beta motif of several highly homologous variants.

From the 5' RACE reads, TCRdb called clonotypes with MiXCR, one entry per CDR3 protein. Of 500,000 to 650,000 distinct CDR3 sequences listed, about 5% are singletons. These receptors are not linked to any known antigen. Material for sequencing was blood, either unsorted or a sorted T cell fraction (not recorded which). Receptors originate from a male donor with ankylosing spondylitis.

This clonotype was counted ten times or more. The V and J genes are TRBV7-9 and TRBJ2-7; D is unclear. The V gene lost 1 base and the J gene lost 11 bases, with 9 bases spanning the gap. The CDR3 is 11 residues long. CDR1 and CDR2 from the germline V gene are SEHNR and FQNEAQ (reference sequence). The CDR3 region is CASSLGIPKYF. CDR3 nucleotides: TGTGCCAGCAGCTTAGGGATTCCCAAGTACTTC.

The V gene is TRBV19, the J gene TRBJ1-3; D might be TRBD1 (6 bases). V shed 4 bases and J shed 5 bases, with 27 bases lying between them. The CDR3 sequence is 19 residues long. CDR1 LNHDA and CDR2 SQIVND come from the germline V gene (reference sequence). The chain's CDR3 is CASSTPFGQPREVRNTIYF. CDR3 DNA: TGTGCCAGTAGTACCCCGTTCGGACAGCCGCGGGAAGTGAGAAACACCATATATTTT. The variable domain in full, with the rest retrieved from reference TRBV19 and TRBJ1-3, is DGGITQSPKYLFRKEGQNVTLSCEQNLNHDAMYWYRQDPGQGLRLIYYSQIVNDFQKGDIAEGYSVSREKKESFPLTVTSAQKNPTAFYLCASSTPFGQPREVRNTIYFGEGSWLTVV.

The sample holds many counts of this clonotype. The CDR3 loop is CASSAGTSRGELFF. The CDR3 nucleotides read TGTGCCAGCAGCGCTGGGACTTCTCGCGGGGAGCTGTTTTTT. The chain carries TRBV9 and TRBJ2-2, with D possibly TRBD2 on 6 matching bases. Germline V gene sequence: CDR1 SGDLS, CDR2 YYNGEE. The V end was cut by 3 bases, the J end by 7 bases, with 13 bases between. This CDR3 spans 14 amino acids.

Ten or more counts support this clonotype. The junction and the germline gene differ at one end; a read error may be behind it. The V gene is TRBV20-1, the J gene TRBJ2-1, with 13 nucleotides matching TRBD2. The CDR3 has 14 residues. Germline V gene sequence: CDR1 DFQATT, CDR2 SNEGSKA (reference sequence). The CDR3 DNA reads TGCAGTGCTTATGGACTAGCGGGGGACCCCTCCGAGATCTTC. This gives the protein CSAYGLAGDPSEIF.

This clonotype was recorded many times. The rearrangement links TRBV12-3 or TRBV12-4 to TRBJ2-7, with D possibly matching TRBD2 (6 bases). V lost 6 bases and J 0 bases, leaving 15 bases between the germline ends. This CDR3 contains 15 residues. The CDR3 nucleotides are TGTGCCAGCAGCCGGGGACTCCACTCCTCCTACGAGCAGTACTTC. This translates into CASSRGLHSSYEQYF.

In its sample, this clonotype was seen many times. The J gene is TRBJ1-2, the V gene TRBV7-2, with D maybe TRBD1 (6 bases). The CDR3 is 13 amino acids. Trimming shortened V by 1 base and J by 6 bases, and 9 bases separated the two germline ends. Germline V CDR1 and CDR2: SGHTA, FQGNSA. CDR3: CASSLGRGDGYTF. The CDR3 bases are TGTGCCAGCAGCTTAGGCAGGGGAGATGGCTACACCTTC.

In this sample, this clonotype turned up many times. The chain has TRBV28 and TRBJ2-7; 9 nucleotides agree with TRBD1. V lost 6 bases, J lost 3 bases, and 9 bases stayed unmatched. CDR1 and CDR2 from the germline V gene are MDHEN and SYDVKM. CDR3 size: 15 residues. The CDR3 DNA reads TGTGCCAGCAGCAATCCCAGGACAGGGGACTACGAGCAGTACTTC. It is translated as CASSNPRTGDYEQYF.

This clonotype was counted many times. The chain couples TRBV18 to TRBJ1-6; TRBD1 matches 7 bases. Per germline, CDR1 KGHSH and CDR2 LQKENI. V shed 3 bases, J shed 10 bases, and the junction held 12 bases outside the gene matches. The CDR3 runs 16 residues. In nucleotides, the CDR3 is TGTGCCAGCTCACCTACTACCGGGACAGTATTGTCACCCCTCCACTTT. The encoded protein is CASSPTTGTVLSPLHF.

This clonotype was recorded many times. This chain joins TRBV7-9 and TRBJ1-1; no definite D call. The length of the CDR3 is 12 residues. Germline CDR1 reads SEHNR; CDR2 reads FQNEAQ (reference sequence). Trimming cost V 4 bases and J 10 bases, with 13 bases left between them. The CDR3 DNA reads TGTGCCAGCAGCTCGCTTGCGGGCCCAGCTTTCTTT. It codes for CASSSLAGPAFF.